This T cell receptor (beta chain) comes out of a study of blood T cell repertoires in COVID-19. Clones were read by immunoSEQ multiplex PCR, and TCRdb kept only the in-frame ones, dropping some. This table holds roughly 160,000 clones, approximately 79% found once. Trimming stripped 6 bases from V and 1 base from J, with 10 bases between. The CDR3 runs 14 residues. CDR1 and CDR2 (germline): LGHDT, YNNKEL (reference sequence). The chain has TRBV3-1 (or the pseudogene TRBV3-2) and TRBJ2-1; D is perhaps TRBD1 (5 bases). The material sequenced was PBMCs or T cells enriched from blood (not recorded which). The source of this sequence is an older woman in a cohort exposed to, infected with or recovered from COVID-19 (not recorded which). Here the CDR3 reads CASRATESYNEQFF. The CDR3, as DNA: TGTGCCAGCAGGGCGACAGAATCCTACAATGAGCAGTTCTTC.